Listed here is a single TCR beta chain. TCRdb recomputed calls from the reads with MiXCR, one row per CDR3 protein. The data hold approximately 700,000 distinct CDR3 sequences, with approximately 34% observed a single time. The CDR3 loop spans 13 amino acids. With 3 bases removed from V and 6 bases from J, the gap between germline ends came to 12 bases. These data originate in a study of T cell repertoires in cytomegalovirus infection. Background on the study: From public TCR beta signatures came an indication of both CMV infection and matching HLA type.

The V and J genes are TRBV12-3 or TRBV12-4 and TRBJ2-7; no clear D gene. The sample taken for sequencing was PBMCs. This receptor was identified in a human donor in good health (CMV status not recorded). Some clones in this sample may be carry-over from other donors' samples. Here the CDR3 reads CASSLYSYREQYF. The CDR3, as DNA: TGTGCCAGCAGTTTGTACTCCTATCGCGAGCAGTACTTC.